This entry is about one TCR beta chain. Its antigen is undetermined. The RNA input was roughly 0.5 to 1 ug, and it was reverse transcribed with random hexamers. With immunoSEQ multiplex PCR, TCR beta CDR3 was amplified across 54 Vbeta and 13 Jbeta. TCRdb reprocessed the immunoSEQ multiplex PCR reads via MiXCR and lists one record per CDR3 protein. This table has some 77,000 distinct CDR3 sequences, 93% appearing once. TEMRA cells were FACS-enriched, with CD8+ and CD4+ T cells isolated negatively. This entry is derived from a study of CD8 T cells in Susac syndrome. The wider study: The Susac syndrome patients were therapy-naive, on corticosteroids, or on intravenous immunoglobulin alone at blood draw. Study observations and caveats: The CD4+ T cell repertoires, which came from Susac syndrome patients, showed no sign of clonal expansion.

CDR3 length: 15 residues. Germline CDR1 and CDR2: SQVTM and ANQGSEA. V was clipped by 6 bases and J by 5 bases; unmatched bases: 14. The source material was CD4+ T cells from PBMCs. This sequence was found in a human donor with Susac syndrome. The genes are TRBV29-1 and TRBJ2-7; the match to TRBD1 covers 9 bases. The CDR3 spells CSVVPPGQGRNEQYF. CDR3 nucleotides: TGCAGCGTGGTTCCCCCGGGACAGGGAAGGAACGAGCAGTACTTC.